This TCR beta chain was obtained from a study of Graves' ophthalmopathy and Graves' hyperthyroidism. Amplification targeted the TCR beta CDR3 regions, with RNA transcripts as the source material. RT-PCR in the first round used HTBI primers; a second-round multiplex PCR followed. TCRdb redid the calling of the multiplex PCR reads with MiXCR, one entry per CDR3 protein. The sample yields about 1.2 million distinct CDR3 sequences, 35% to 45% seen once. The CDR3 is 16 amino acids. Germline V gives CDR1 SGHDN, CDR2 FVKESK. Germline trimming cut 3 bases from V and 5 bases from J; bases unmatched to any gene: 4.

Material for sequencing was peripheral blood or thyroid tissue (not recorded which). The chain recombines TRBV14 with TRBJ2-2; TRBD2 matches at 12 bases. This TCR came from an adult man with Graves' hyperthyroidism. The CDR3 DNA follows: TGTGCCAGCAGCCACTCGGGACTAGCGGGTACCGGGGAGCTGTTTTTT. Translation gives CASSHSGLAGTGELFF.